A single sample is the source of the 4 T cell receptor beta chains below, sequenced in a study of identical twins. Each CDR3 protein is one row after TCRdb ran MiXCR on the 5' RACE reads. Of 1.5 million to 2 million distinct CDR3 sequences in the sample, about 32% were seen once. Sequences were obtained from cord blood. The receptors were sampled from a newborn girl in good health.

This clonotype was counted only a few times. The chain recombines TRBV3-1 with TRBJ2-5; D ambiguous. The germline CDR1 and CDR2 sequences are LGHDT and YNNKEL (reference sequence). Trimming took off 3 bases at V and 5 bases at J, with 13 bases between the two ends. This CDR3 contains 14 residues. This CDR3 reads CASSQAPRWETQYF. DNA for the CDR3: TGTGCCAGCAGCCAGGCGCCTCGGTGGGAGACCCAGTACTTC.

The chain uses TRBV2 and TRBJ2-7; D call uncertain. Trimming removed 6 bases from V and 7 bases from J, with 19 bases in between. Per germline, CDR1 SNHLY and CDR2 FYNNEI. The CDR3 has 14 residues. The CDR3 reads CASSPRFSYNEQYF. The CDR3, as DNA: TGTGCCAGCAGCCCCCGGTTCTCCTACAATGAGCAGTACTTC.

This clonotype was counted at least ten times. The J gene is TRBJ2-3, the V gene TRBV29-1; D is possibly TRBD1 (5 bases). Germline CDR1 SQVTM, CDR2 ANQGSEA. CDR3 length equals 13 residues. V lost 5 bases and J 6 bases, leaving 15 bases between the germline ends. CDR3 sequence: CSVFRGKLDTQYF. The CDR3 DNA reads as TGCAGCGTTTTTAGGGGAAAGCTTGATACGCAGTATTTT.

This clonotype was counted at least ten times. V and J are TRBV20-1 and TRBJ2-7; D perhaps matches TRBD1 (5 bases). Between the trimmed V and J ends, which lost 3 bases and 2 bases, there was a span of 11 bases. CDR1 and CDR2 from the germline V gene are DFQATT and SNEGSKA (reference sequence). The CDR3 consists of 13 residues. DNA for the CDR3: TGCAGTGCTAGTGGTCAGGGCGCCTACGAGCAGTACTTC. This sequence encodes CSASGQGAYEQYF.